A selection of T cell receptor beta chains follows, all from one sample in a study of T cells after yellow fever vaccination. In TCRdb, the 5' RACE reads were re-called with MiXCR into one record per CDR3 protein. The sample yields 150,000 to 200,000 distinct CDR3 sequences, approximately 11% seen once. The specimen comprised CD8+ T cells sorted from PBMCs, sampled 15 days after the yellow fever booster vaccination. These receptors were taken from a man aged 18 to 35 who received the YFV17D yellow fever vaccine. Both conserved end residues are trimmed from each CDR3.

v_gene	j_gene	len	CDR3aa
TRBV6-5	TRBJ2-1	13	ASSRTYRGLNEQF
TRBV19	TRBJ2-2	13	ASSRWEDRAGELF
TRBV7-9	TRBJ1-1	14	ASSDRAPSRNTEAF
TRBV23-1	TRBJ2-3	12	ASTRHEHRDTQY
TRBV12-3/TRBV12-4	TRBJ2-7	11	ASRDRGLHEQY
TRBV4-2	TRBJ2-1	10	ASSQAGYEQF
TRBV4-2	TRBJ2-2	16	ASSQETSGGLPTGELF
TRBV9	TRBJ2-1	14	ASTPTSGGAYNEQF
TRBV7-9	TRBJ2-3	14	ASTSPPGGRTDTQY
TRBV5-5	TRBJ2-5	13	ASSSLAVDQETQY
TRBV5-4	TRBJ2-3	13	ASRLAGGPQDTQY
TRBV9	TRBJ2-5	14	ASSVEGLAGKETQY